The sequence of this TCR beta chain was determined in a study of T cell repertoires in cytomegalovirus infection. In germline, CDR1 is SGHAT, CDR2 FQDESV (reference sequence). The CDR3 loop spans 12 amino acids. The V end was cut by 5 bases, the J end by 7 bases, with 9 bases between. TCRdb recomputed calls from the reads with MiXCR, one row per CDR3 protein. The sample includes about 100,000 distinct CDR3 sequences, about 22% of them seen just once. This clonotype appeared a few times. The sample was CD8+ T cells from PBMCs. This clonotype originated in a human donor in good health (CMV status not recorded). Some clones in this sample may be carry-over from other donors' samples. This chain uses TRBV11-1 with TRBJ2-1; tentative D call: TRBD2 (5 bases). The CDR3 DNA follows: TGTGCCAGCAGCCTCCCGGGGAATGAGCAGTTCTTC. Its protein product is CASSLPGNEQFF. Supplemented by reference TRBV11-1 and TRBJ2-1, the full variable domain reads EAEVAQSPRYKITEKSQAVAFWCDPISGHATLYWYRQILGQGPELLVQFQDESVVDDSQLPKDRFSAERLKGVDSTLKIQPAELGDSAMYLCASSLPGNEQFFGPGTRLTVL.